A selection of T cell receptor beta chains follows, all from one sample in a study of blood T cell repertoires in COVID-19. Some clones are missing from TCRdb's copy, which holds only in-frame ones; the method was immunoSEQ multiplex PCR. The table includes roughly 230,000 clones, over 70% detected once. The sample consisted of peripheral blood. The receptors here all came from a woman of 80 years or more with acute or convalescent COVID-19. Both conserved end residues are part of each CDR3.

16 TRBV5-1 CASSFGDTNTGNTIYF
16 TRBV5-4 CASSPQRVSSYNEQFF
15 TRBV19 CASSFGRQGNYGYTF
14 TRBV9 CASSVDFAGYGYTF
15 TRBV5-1 CASSSWTGVAEKLFF
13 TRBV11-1 CASSLSPSGTQYF
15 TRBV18 CASSPVKRIGETQYF
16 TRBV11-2 CASSSLGDRVNEKLFF
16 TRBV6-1 CASSQGGTGVDYGYTF
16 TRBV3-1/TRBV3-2 CASSQTPWGGNTEAFF
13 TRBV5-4 CASAGTEVSPLHF
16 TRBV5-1 CASSRRLAETGETQYF
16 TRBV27 CASSFAGTGKQETQYF
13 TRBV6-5 CASCGLLGYEQYF
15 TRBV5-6 CASSFLTQGGETQYF
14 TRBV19 CASSRRQGGQPQHF
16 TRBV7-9 CASSSGTSGNTDTQYF
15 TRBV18 CASSLRQGADYGYTF
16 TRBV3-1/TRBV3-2 CASSQVRQGRAAEAFF
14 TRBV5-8 CASSLGLMNTEAFF
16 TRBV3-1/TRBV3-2 CASSLQTSGGPNIQYF
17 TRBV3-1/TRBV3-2 CASSRGTGRTTRDTIYF
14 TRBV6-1 CASSDSGTFYGYTF
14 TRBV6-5 CASSPRRADNEQFF